The 2 T cell receptor beta chains in this list originate from one sample, sequenced in a study of human T cells and chemical hapten exposure. Documented time point: patch test 3, about 24 weeks after DPC sensitization. Documented treatment: therapeutic diphenylcyclopropenone sensitization with weekly scalp DPC. It was from unfractionated whole blood that total RNA was extracted. TCRdb ran MiXCR on the RACE reads and lists one entry per CDR3 protein. The sample yields some 38,000 distinct CDR3 sequences, approximately 9.5% seen once. The specimen was whole blood, collected in connection with sensitization to the hapten diphenylcyclopropenone (DPC). These receptors all stem from a man aged 50 or older with alopecia areata. Some clones in this sample may be carry-over from other donors' samples.

For the CDR3, the DNA is TGTGCCAGCAGTAAAAACAGGGCCCCCTACGAGCAGTACTTC. This translates into CASSKNRAPYEQYF. The gene calls are TRBV2 and TRBJ2-7; D is possibly TRBD1 (6 bases). This CDR3 is built from 14 residues. V lost 5 bases, J lost 2 bases, and 13 bases lay in between. Germline V CDR1 and CDR2: SNHLY, FYNNEI.

This clonotype appeared many times. The genes are TRBV29-1 and TRBJ1-1; D not certain. V dropped 5 bases and J dropped 4 bases, with 11 bases sitting between them. The CDR3 consists of 12 residues. Per the germline V gene, CDR1 is SQVTM and CDR2 is ANQGSEA. The CDR3 nucleotides read TGCAGCGTTAACCTCCCGGGCACTGAAGCTTTCTTT. Residues: CSVNLPGTEAFF. Together with reference TRBV29-1 and TRBJ1-1, the CDR3 gives the full variable domain: SAVISQKPSRDICQRGTSLTIQCQVDSQVTMMFWYRQQPGQSLTLIATANQGSEATYESGFVIDKFPISRPNLTFSTLTVSNMSPEDSSIYLCSVNLPGTEAFFGQGTRLTVV.